This TCR beta chain was identified during a study of blood T cell repertoires in COVID-19. Study-level background: Samples came from the United States, Italy and Spain, spanning acute and convalescent COVID-19. Sample material is recorded as cDNA or gDNA derived from T cells, B-cell-depleted T cells, or PBMCs.

Original processing notes: Counts of nucleated cells, estimated from reference gene primer amplification, were obtained. TCRdb's copy holds only in-frame clones and misses some; the assay was immunoSEQ multiplex PCR. The DNA gave D and trimming, while V, J and clone size come from that table. This sample has fewer than 300,000 clones, with roughly 84% found just once. The CDR3 sequence is 19 residues long. The germline gives CDR1 LNHDA, CDR2 SQIVND (reference sequence). The V segment lost 2 bases and the J segment 1 base; nucleotides outside the gene matches: 10. This chain joins TRBV19 and TRBJ2-2, with 10 bases aligning to TRBD2. The sequence was collected from a woman younger than 30 with acute or convalescent COVID-19. Sequencing was done on a sample of peripheral blood. The CDR3 sequence is CASSIKGVAGGLNTGELFF. The CDR3 nucleotides read TGTGCCAGTAGTATAAAGGGCGTAGCGGGAGGACTGAACACCGGGGAGCTGTTTTTT.